This T cell receptor beta chain came from a study of shared clonotypes between healthy human individuals. This CDR3 comprises 13 residues. V was cut by 8 bases and J by 5 bases, with 13 bases left in between. Germline CDR1 is MDHEN and CDR2 is SYDVKM. Assay: immunoSEQ multiplex PCR; the TCRdb copy retains only in-frame clones and omits some. Among around 640,000 clones listed, around 96% were seen once. CD45RO-negative CD8 cells positively selected for CCR7 made up the naive population, which excluded terminally differentiated effector memory CD45RA+ cells. V and J are TRBV28 and TRBJ1-5; D is unresolved. The sequenced material came from naive CD8+ T cells sorted from blood. This clonotype was obtained from a woman in her 30s in good health. The chain's CDR3 is CASGMDGDQPQHF. The CDR3 DNA reads TGTGCCAGCGGAATGGACGGAGATCAGCCCCAGCATTTT.